There are many counts of the clone carrying this TCR beta chain. Its antigen is undetermined. These data originate in a study of cytotoxic CD8 clonotypes in ibrutinib-treated CLL. About the research overall: Across samples, productive templates numbered about 280,000 and productive rearrangements reached 94,082 on average.

Germline V CDR1 and CDR2: GTSNPN, SVGIG (reference sequence). V was trimmed by 5 bases and J by 8 bases, leaving 16 bases between them. The CDR3 runs to 14 residues. Sequencing used immunoSEQ multiplex PCR; TCRdb keeps in-frame clones, though not all of them. Found here are approximately 120,000 clones, 50% to 65% of them singletons; the top ten hold 37%. Study-wide results and caveats: Private clonotypes, not public ones, expanded at ibrutinib response. Circulating CD8+ T-cell counts were tracked by baseline clonality, which exceeded that of age-matched healthy donors.

Sample: PBMCs, taken after 24 months of ibrutinib treatment. This sequence joins TRBV30 and TRBJ1-6; D is perhaps TRBD1 (5 bases). This clonotype originated in a human donor with chronic lymphocytic leukemia. Written as DNA, the CDR3 is TGTGCCTGGCAGAATGGAGAGGGGTATTCACCCCTCCACTTT. This codes for CAWQNGEGYSPLHF.